The 21 T cell receptor beta chains below were found in one sample sequenced in a study of somatic mutations in cytotoxic T cells in rheumatoid arthritis. The table came from immunoSEQ multiplex PCR; TCRdb's copy has only in-frame clones and leaves some out. The table lists around 15,000 clones, about four fifths of them singletons, with around 21% in the top ten. Sample: CD8+ T cells sorted from blood. The receptor source for this set is an adult with rheumatoid arthritis.

DNA for the CDR3: TGTGCCAGCAGTATGAGGCCAAGCACGATGAACACTGAAGCTTTCTTT. It specifies CASSMRPSTMNTEAFF. The chain links TRBV27 to TRBJ1-1; D gene unclear. Per the germline V gene, CDR1 is MNHEY and CDR2 is SMNVEV (reference sequence). Trimming took off 5 bases at V and 0 bases at J, with 16 bases between the two ends. The CDR3 spans 16 residues.

The J gene is TRBJ2-5, the V gene TRBV6-5; D is ambiguous. In germline, CDR1 is MNHEY, CDR2 SVGAGI. CDR3 length: 15 residues. V was cut by 2 bases and J by 0 bases, with 10 bases left in between. In DNA, the CDR3 is TGTGCCAGCAGTTACAGGGTCCCGAACCAAGAGACCCAGTACTTC. Amino acid sequence: CASSYRVPNQETQYF.

The genes are TRBV27 and TRBJ2-7; 7 bases align to TRBD2. CDR3 length equals 14 residues. Germline lookup yields CDR1 MNHEY and CDR2 SMNVEV (reference sequence). V lost 5 bases, J lost 5 bases, and 9 bases stayed unmatched. CDR3 sequence reads: CASSPLGGRNEQYF. The CDR3 coding sequence is TGTGCCAGCAGTCCCCTCGGGGGGAGGAACGAGCAGTACTTC.

The chain is built from TRBV19 and TRBJ2-7; TRBD1 matches at 8 bases. Germline CDR1 LNHDA, CDR2 SQIVND (reference sequence). The CDR3 has 14 residues. V trimming: 5 bases; J trimming: 2 bases; junction bases outside the gene matches: 5. Written as DNA, the CDR3 is TGTGCCAGTAGTTTCAGGGGGCTCACCTACGAGCAGTACTTC. Protein product: CASSFRGLTYEQYF.

In DNA, the CDR3 is TGTGCCAGTAGTATATCTCCCCTACGGGACAGATTTGAACTTGAAGCTTTCTTT. This codes for CASSISPLRDRFELEAFF. V usage is TRBV19 and J usage is TRBJ1-1; 7 positions agree with TRBD1. Looked up from germline, CDR1 is LNHDA and CDR2 is SQIVND (reference sequence). The CDR3 has 18 residues. J gave up 7 bases and V 2 bases, and 19 bases lay outside the gene matches.

The chain employs TRBV2 and TRBJ2-1; 10 bases are a match to TRBD2. Germline trimming cut 8 bases from V and 5 bases from J; bases unmatched to any gene: 6. The CDR3 has 14 amino acids. CDR1 is SNHLY and CDR2 is FYNNEI in the germline V gene. This CDR3 is CASFSGRTHNEQFF. The CDR3 nucleotides are TGTGCCAGCTTTAGCGGGAGGACTCACAATGAGCAGTTCTTC.

The chain links TRBV6-1 to TRBJ1-1, with D perhaps TRBD1 (5 bases). The CDR3 totals 11 residues. The V and J ends lost 5 bases and 11 bases respectively, with 12 bases between them. Germline V gene sequence: CDR1 MNHNS, CDR2 SASEGT. The CDR3 DNA is TGTGCCAGCAGTTCAGGGTTGGTTGCTTTCTTT. Encoded protein: CASSSGLVAFF.

This clone has a single count. This chain joins TRBV6-1 and TRBJ2-7; the match to TRBD2 covers 7 bases. V trimming: 2 bases; J trimming: 3 bases; junction bases outside the gene matches: 4. In germline, CDR1 is MNHNS, CDR2 SASEGT. The length of the CDR3 is 14 residues. The CDR3 bases are TGTGCCAGCAGTGAATGGGAGGGAGACTACGAGCAGTACTTC. It translates to CASSEWEGDYEQYF.

V usage is TRBV27 and J usage is TRBJ2-1, with 9 bases identical to TRBD2. Germline V gene data show CDR1 as MNHEY and CDR2 as SMNVEV (reference sequence). This CDR3 spans 15 amino acids. With V trimmed by 6 bases and J by 3 bases, 6 bases remained unmatched. The DNA of the CDR3 is TGTGCCAGCAGCATAGCGGGAGAGATCTACAATGAGCAGTTCTTC. As protein: CASSIAGEIYNEQFF.

CDR3 loop: CASSPRASGNLEQFF. The CDR3 coding sequence is TGTGCCAGCAGCCCGCGGGCTAGCGGCAACCTTGAGCAGTTCTTC. The chain has TRBV9 and TRBJ2-1; 7 bases line up with TRBD2. Germline CDR1 reads SGDLS; CDR2 reads YYNGEE. The CDR3 length is 15 residues. V shed 4 bases and J 9 bases; nucleotides not matched to a gene: 13.

The V gene is TRBV9, the J gene TRBJ2-5; D possibly uses TRBD1 or TRBD2 (5 bases each). This CDR3 comprises 15 residues. Per the germline V gene, CDR1 is SGDLS and CDR2 is YYNGEE. V lost 3 bases to trimming and J lost 8 bases, with 20 bases between them. The CDR3 region has the DNA TGTGCCAGCAGCGACACCGGGACGGCACTCGATACCCAGTACTTC. It specifies CASSDTGTALDTQYF. Full variable domain (rest looked up from reference TRBV9 and TRBJ2-5): DSGVTQTPKHLITATGQRVTLRCSPRSGDLSVYWYQQSLDQGLQFLIQYYNGEERAKGNILERFSAQQFPDLHSELNLSSLELGDSALYFCASSDTGTALDTQYFGPGTRLLVL.

This chain connects TRBV9 to TRBJ1-1; a weak D match, TRBD1 (5 bases). Germline V lookup: CDR1 SGDLS, CDR2 YYNGEE. V lost 5 bases to trimming and J lost 1 base, with 21 bases between them. The CDR3 consists of 17 residues. The CDR3 sequence is CASSRPGTPGRNTEAFF. The DNA for the CDR3 is TGTGCCAGCAGTCGTCCTGGGACTCCGGGGAGGAACACTGAAGCTTTCTTT.

The chain combines TRBV28 with TRBJ2-7; no clear D. CDR3 length equals 12 residues. The V and J ends lost 3 bases and 7 bases respectively, with 10 bases between them. CDR1 and CDR2 (germline): MDHEN, SYDVKM. DNA for the CDR3: TGTGCCAGCAGTTTCCACGGTTTAGAGCAGTACTTC. This encodes CASSFHGLEQYF. The full variable domain, completed using reference TRBV28 and TRBJ2-7, is DVKVTQSSRYLVKRTGEKVFLECVQDMDHENMFWYRQDPGLGLRLIYFSYDVKMKEKGDIPEGYSVSREKKERFSLILESASTNQTSMYLCASSFHGLEQYFGPGTRLTVT.

The J gene is TRBJ1-1, the V gene TRBV5-1, with 9 bases that match TRBD1. V lost 0 bases and J lost 5; bases outside the gene matches: 5. This CDR3 is 15 amino acids long. CDR1 is SGHRS, CDR2 YFSETQ, per germline. This chain's CDR3 is CASSLGGTGRTEAFF. In nucleotides, the CDR3 is TGCGCCAGCAGCTTGGGTGGGACAGGGAGAACTGAAGCTTTCTTT.

CDR3 protein: CASSTLDLRFNEQFF. In nucleotides, the CDR3 is TGTGCCAGTAGTACACTAGACCTCCGATTCAATGAGCAGTTCTTC. The chain links TRBV19 to TRBJ2-1, with a tentative D call TRBD2 (5 bases). The CDR3 covers 15 residues. Germline CDR1 reads LNHDA; CDR2 reads SQIVND (reference sequence). V was cut by 4 bases and J by 6 bases, with 16 bases left in between.

The chain links TRBV10-3 to TRBJ2-2, with D unclear. Germline lookup yields CDR1 ENHRY and CDR2 SYGVKD. V gave up 10 bases and J gave up 2 bases, with 14 bases separating them. The CDR3 consists of 14 residues. The CDR3 sequence: CATQEGRNTGELFF. The DNA for the CDR3 is TGTGCCACCCAGGAAGGGCGAAACACCGGGGAGCTGTTTTTT.

The genes are TRBV7-2 and TRBJ2-7; 9 nucleotides agree with TRBD2. The V and J ends lost 4 bases and 3 bases, in that order; junction bases with no gene match: 7. The CDR3 loop spans 15 amino acids. Germline-derived CDR1 and CDR2 are SGHTA and FQGNSA. The CDR3 DNA is TGTGCCAGCAGCTGGGCCGGGACTAGCCTCTACGAGCAGTACTTC. It is translated as CASSWAGTSLYEQYF. Supplemented by reference TRBV7-2 and TRBJ2-7, the full variable domain reads GAGVSQSPSNKVTEKGKDVELRCDPISGHTALYWYRQSLGQGLEFLIYFQGNSAPDKSGLPSDRFSAERTGGSVSTLTIQRTQQEDSAVYLCASSWAGTSLYEQYFGPGTRLTVT.

The V gene is TRBV19, the J gene TRBJ2-5; a possible D gene is TRBD2 (6 bases). Looked up from germline, CDR1 is LNHDA and CDR2 is SQIVND (reference sequence). V lost 4 bases and J lost 4, with 13 bases in between. The CDR3 has 14 residues. CDR3 sequence reads: CASSTLGRGETQYF. The CDR3 DNA sequence: TGTGCCAGTAGTACCCTCGGGAGAGGAGAGACCCAGTACTTC.

The J gene is TRBJ2-7, the V gene TRBV30; TRBD2 aligns across 10 bases. Trimming removed 4 bases from V and 4 bases from J; junction bases left unmatched: 7. Germline V gives CDR1 GTSNPN, CDR2 SVGIG (reference sequence). The CDR3 spans 14 residues. CDR3 sequence (DNA): TGTGCCTGGACGTCGGTAGCGGGGGGATACGAGCAGTACTTC. Its protein product is CAWTSVAGGYEQYF.

This clone appeared once. The chain links TRBV4-1 to TRBJ2-7, with D perhaps TRBD2 (6 bases). CDR1 is MGHRA and CDR2 is YSYEKL in the germline V gene. The CDR3 sequence is 15 residues long. V lost 3 bases and J lost 3, with 15 bases in between. The CDR3 region is CASSQSRDFYYEQYF. The DNA for the CDR3 is TGCGCCAGCAGCCAGTCCCGGGACTTCTACTACGAGCAGTACTTC.

The chain has TRBV6-5 and TRBJ2-1; D is unclear. The CDR3 consists of 15 residues. CDR1 is MNHEY and CDR2 is SVGAGI in the germline V gene. Trimming left V 6 bases short and J 0 bases short, with 12 bases between. CDR3 DNA: TGTGCCAGCAGCTCCGGGCAGAGCTCCTACAATGAGCAGTTCTTC. Translating gives CASSSGQSSYNEQFF.